The 27 T cell receptor beta chains below come from one sample, sequenced in a study of cytomegalovirus exposure and HLA in healthy donors. Vbeta (60) and Jbeta (13) primers were used in the PCR. Here immunoSEQ multiplex PCR was the method, and the copy in TCRdb shows in-frame clones only, minus some. The sample yields 150,000 to 200,000 clones, around 75% seen once. The sample comprised PBMCs. These receptor sequences come from a woman aged 35 to 49 in good health and CMV-seropositive.

The count of this clone is one. The genes are TRBV5-1 and TRBJ2-7; 7 bases are a match to TRBD2. The CDR3 is 12 amino acids. CDR1 SGHRS and CDR2 YFSETQ come from the germline V gene. After removal of 5 bases from V and 7 bases from J, the junction contained 6 bases not matched to a gene. The CDR3 DNA sequence: TGCGCCAGCAGGCGGGAGCTTGGGGAGCAGTACTTC. It translates to CASRRELGEQYF.

This chain links TRBV7-9 with TRBJ2-4; D may be TRBD2 (5 bases). V lost 2 bases and J lost 7, with 18 bases in between. Germline values: CDR1 SEHNR, CDR2 FQNEAQ (reference sequence). This CDR3 region has 16 residues. In nucleotides, the CDR3 is TGTGCCAGCAGCTTACGGAGGCAAGAGGGTACCAACATTCAGTACTTC. Protein sequence: CASSLRRQEGTNIQYF.

This sequence joins TRBV28 and TRBJ1-2; D remains unclear. This CDR3 region has 15 residues. Germline V gene lookup returns CDR1 MDHEN and CDR2 SYDVKM. V was pared by 3 bases and J by 8 bases, with 19 bases between. CDR3 in DNA: TGTGCCAGCAGTTTTGGAGCAACGGATCGAACGGGCTACACCTTC. Amino acid sequence: CASSFGATDRTGYTF.

The chain recombines TRBV19 with TRBJ2-1; weak D call: TRBD2 (6 bases). The V end lost 7 bases, the J end lost 5 bases, and 18 bases lay between the germline ends. The CDR3 runs 15 residues. The germline gives CDR1 LNHDA, CDR2 SQIVND (reference sequence). DNA of the CDR3: TGTGCCAGTACCCACCCTGCGGTAGCGGACAATGAGCAGTTCTTC. Its translation is CASTHPAVADNEQFF. The variable domain in full, completed from reference TRBV19 and TRBJ2-1, reads DGGITQSPKYLFRKEGQNVTLSCEQNLNHDAMYWYRQDPGQGLRLIYYSQIVNDFQKGDIAEGYSVSREKKESFPLTVTSAQKNPTAFYLCASTHPAVADNEQFFGPGTRLTVL.

Only a few counts were recorded for this clone. This sequence joins TRBV4-1 and TRBJ1-2; no firm D call. The length of the CDR3 is 17 residues. Trimming took off 0 bases at V and 0 bases at J, with 14 bases between the two ends. Germline V gives CDR1 MGHRA, CDR2 YSYEKL. The CDR3 nucleotides read TGCGCCAGCAGCCAAGACATGTTCGCGACACCTAACTATGGCTACACCTTC. Its translation: CASSQDMFATPNYGYTF.

In nucleotides, the CDR3 is TGTGCCAGCAGTTGGGACACCACCTACGAGCAGTACTTC. As protein: CASSWDTTYEQYF. The V gene is TRBV27, the J gene TRBJ2-7; possible D gene TRBD1, 6 bases. The CDR3 has 13 amino acids. Trimming cost V 4 bases and J 2 bases, with 9 bases left between them. Germline lookup yields CDR1 MNHEY and CDR2 SMNVEV (reference sequence).

The rearrangement joins TRBV27 to TRBJ2-3; 7 positions match TRBD2. Looked up from germline, CDR1 is MNHEY and CDR2 is SMNVEV (reference sequence). CDR3 length: 14 amino acids. V shed 3 bases, J shed 5 bases, and the junction held 5 bases outside the gene matches. The DNA for the CDR3 is TGTGCCAGCAGTTTGCGGGAGCAACTAGATACGCAGTATTTT. Its translation is CASSLREQLDTQYF.

The V and J genes are TRBV29-1 and TRBJ2-3; tentative D call: TRBD1 (5 bases). This CDR3 spans 14 amino acids. Germline V CDR1 and CDR2: SQVTM, ANQGSEA. Trimming stripped 0 bases from V and 6 bases from J, with 13 bases between. CDR3 DNA: TGCAGCGTTGAAGATGTCCGTGGGGCGGATACGCAGTATTTT. This gives the protein CSVEDVRGADTQYF.

This chain joins TRBV2 and TRBJ1-1; 9 bases are shared with TRBD1. Germline V gives CDR1 SNHLY, CDR2 FYNNEI. The V segment lost 7 bases and the J segment 2 bases; nucleotides outside the gene matches: 5. The CDR3 contains 14 residues. CDR3 nucleotides: TGTGCCAGCATCGACAGGGGGATAAACACTGAAGCTTTCTTT. Encoded protein: CASIDRGINTEAFF.

The chain carries TRBV28 and TRBJ1-1, with a possible D match to TRBD1 (6 bases). Trimming removed 3 bases from V and 2 bases from J, with 13 bases in between. CDR1 and CDR2 from the germline V gene are MDHEN and SYDVKM. This CDR3 comprises 15 residues. The CDR3 nucleotides read TGTGCCAGCAGTTTCCCCACAGGGAGTAACACTGAAGCTTTCTTT. Amino acids: CASSFPTGSNTEAFF.

This chain joins TRBV7-2 and TRBJ1-5; TRBD1 might be the D (6 bases). Germline V gives CDR1 SGHTA, CDR2 FQGNSA. Trimming stripped 0 bases from V and 5 bases from J, with 11 bases between. This CDR3 region has 15 residues. The CDR3 bases are TGTGCCAGCAGCTTAGCGTTACAGGGCGATCAGCCCCAGCATTTT. Residues: CASSLALQGDQPQHF.

This clone has just one count. This chain connects TRBV30 to TRBJ2-6; no firm D call. The CDR3 contains 14 residues. The V gene's germline CDR1 is GTSNPN and CDR2 SVGIG (reference sequence). V was pared by 4 bases and J by 0 bases, with 7 bases between. The CDR3 DNA is TGTGCCTGGAAGCGCGGCTCTGGGGCCAACGTCCTGACTTTC. Amino acid sequence: CAWKRGSGANVLTF.

This sequence joins TRBV5-1 and TRBJ2-5, with TRBD1 matching 8 bases. CDR1 is SGHRS and CDR2 is YFSETQ in the germline V gene. Trimming removed 2 bases from V and 6 bases from J; junction bases left unmatched: 12. This CDR3 has 16 residues. CDR3 sequence: CASSLTRGTGKQTQYF. For the CDR3, the DNA is TGCGCCAGCAGCTTAACCCGCGGGACAGGAAAACAGACCCAGTACTTC.

This chain uses TRBV4-2 with TRBJ2-5, with D uncertain. Germline V gene data show CDR1 as LGHNA and CDR2 as YNFKEQ. The CDR3 totals 17 residues. Trimming stripped 4 bases from V and 4 bases from J, with 22 bases between. DNA of the CDR3: TGTGCCAGCAGCCCCACCGGCAATCAGGCCGAGACAGAGACCCAGTACTTC. Protein sequence: CASSPTGNQAETETQYF.

Written as DNA, the CDR3 is TGTGCCAGCACCATCTCTCTTTGGCTGACTAAGAACACTGAAGCTTTCTTT. Its protein is CASTISLWLTKNTEAFF. The V gene is TRBV28, the J gene TRBJ1-1; the D is unclear. The germline V gene encodes CDR1 MDHEN and CDR2 SYDVKM. This CDR3 is built from 17 residues. V lost 7 bases, J lost 1 base, and 22 bases lay in between.

The V and J genes are TRBV27 and TRBJ1-5; D is perhaps TRBD1 (5 bases). The CDR3 runs 14 residues. In germline, CDR1 is MNHEY, CDR2 SMNVEV (reference sequence). Trimming removed 6 bases at V and 3 bases at J, with 12 bases between. The chain's CDR3 is CASRAGPINQPQHF. CDR3 nucleotide sequence: TGTGCCAGCAGGGCAGGGCCCATCAATCAGCCCCAGCATTTT.

V and J are TRBV7-2 and TRBJ2-7; 14 nucleotides line up with TRBD2. The CDR3 spans 16 residues. J was trimmed by 7 bases and V by 5 bases; bases with no gene match: 10. Germline CDR1 and CDR2: SGHTA and FQGNSA. This chain's CDR3 is CASSPVGLAGEWEQYF. The CDR3 DNA reads as TGTGCCAGCAGCCCAGTGGGACTAGCGGGGGAGTGGGAGCAGTACTTC. Together with reference TRBV7-2 and TRBJ2-7, the CDR3 gives the full variable domain: GAGVSQSPSNKVTEKGKDVELRCDPISGHTALYWYRQSLGQGLEFLIYFQGNSAPDKSGLPSDRFSAERTGGSVSTLTIQRTQQEDSAVYLCASSPVGLAGEWEQYFGPGTRLTVT.

The table lists this clone with a few counts. The rearrangement links TRBV7-8 to TRBJ2-5, with 7 bases that match TRBD1. This CDR3 comprises 14 residues. Germline CDR1 SGHVS, CDR2 FQNEAQ. The J segment lost 3 bases and the V segment lost 4 bases, leaving 5 bases of the junction unmatched. The CDR3 DNA is TGTGCCAGCAGCTCGCCGGACAGGAAAGAGACCCAGTACTTC. Translated: CASSSPDRKETQYF.

The gene calls are TRBV29-1 and TRBJ2-1; weak D call: TRBD1 (5 bases). CDR3 size: 14 residues. The V and J ends lost 4 bases and 4 bases respectively, with 14 bases between them. The germline CDR1 and CDR2 sequences are SQVTM and ANQGSEA. The CDR3 sequence: CSVVGQGTYNEQFF. The CDR3 DNA reads as TGCAGCGTTGTGGGGCAGGGCACTTACAATGAGCAGTTCTTC.

This chain links TRBV6-1 with TRBJ2-1; 8 bases are a match to TRBD2. This CDR3 region has 16 residues. The V segment lost 0 bases and the J segment 8 bases; nucleotides outside the gene matches: 9. The germline gives CDR1 MNHNS, CDR2 SASEGT. In DNA, the CDR3 is TGTGCCAGCAGTGAAGCCACGGGTAGCGGGATAGATGAGCAGTTCTTC. This gives the protein CASSEATGSGIDEQFF.

V gene TRBV9 combines with J gene TRBJ1-3; the D is unclear. V dropped 3 bases and J dropped 2 bases, with 6 bases sitting between them. The CDR3 runs 13 residues. Germline CDR1 reads SGDLS; CDR2 reads YYNGEE. The CDR3 loop reads CASSAETGNTIYF. CDR3 nucleotide sequence: TGTGCCAGCAGCGCAGAAACTGGAAACACCATATATTTT.

The genes are TRBV5-1 and TRBJ2-3, with D tentatively TRBD1 (5 bases). Between the trimmed V and J ends, which lost 2 bases and 0 bases, there was a span of 10 bases. There are 15 residues in the CDR3. The V gene's germline CDR1 is SGHRS and CDR2 YFSETQ. CDR3 loop: CASSLTTGSTDTQYF. CDR3 nucleotide sequence: TGCGCCAGCAGCTTAACCACAGGAAGCACAGATACGCAGTATTTT.

V usage is TRBV4-1 and J usage is TRBJ2-7; TRBD2 matches 14 bases. V gave up 3 bases and J gave up 7 bases; unmatched junction bases: 5. This CDR3 has 15 amino acids. Germline CDR1 and CDR2: MGHRA and YSYEKL. CDR3 in amino acids: CASSQGLAGVWEQYF. The CDR3 nucleotides read TGCGCCAGCAGCCAGGGACTAGCGGGAGTATGGGAGCAGTACTTC.

This clone was observed a handful of times. J is TRBJ2-5 and V is TRBV28; D may be TRBD2 (6 bases). Per germline, CDR1 MDHEN and CDR2 SYDVKM. Between the trimmed V and J ends, which lost 4 bases and 1 base, there was a span of 13 bases. The CDR3 runs to 15 residues. The CDR3 protein is CASSSRLGLQETQYF. In nucleotides, the CDR3 is TGTGCCAGCAGTTCCCGACTAGGGCTCCAAGAGACCCAGTACTTC.

This clone was seen only once. V usage is TRBV5-4 and J usage is TRBJ2-4, with 9 nucleotides matching TRBD1. Trimming cost V 3 bases and J 4 bases; bases outside gene matches: 5. The germline CDR1 and CDR2 sequences are SGHNT and YYREEE (reference sequence). There are 15 residues in the CDR3. Written as DNA, the CDR3 is TGTGCCAGCAGCTCGGAAGGGACAGGGAAAAACATTCAGTACTTC. Its protein product is CASSSEGTGKNIQYF. The full variable domain, with the rest looked up from reference TRBV5-4 and TRBJ2-4, is ETGVTQSPTHLIKTRGQQVTLRCSSQSGHNTVSWYQQALGQGPQFIFQYYREEENGRGNFPPRFSGLQFPNYSSELNVNALELDDSALYLCASSSEGTGKNIQYFGAGTRLSVL.

The rearrangement joins TRBV5-1 to TRBJ2-1; 7 positions agree with TRBD2. V was clipped by 2 bases and J by 3 bases; unmatched bases: 5. The CDR3 loop spans 15 amino acids. Germline values: CDR1 SGHRS, CDR2 YFSETQ. CDR3 bases: TGCGCCAGCAGCTTAGGGACTACCGACTACAATGAGCAGTTCTTC. Translation gives CASSLGTTDYNEQFF.

The chain links TRBV4-1 to TRBJ1-5, with 7 bases lining up with TRBD1. V gave up 0 bases and J gave up 4 bases; unmatched junction bases: 6. Germline CDR1 MGHRA, CDR2 YSYEKL. This CDR3 contains 16 residues. The CDR3 loop is CASSQDGGQLNQPQHF. The CDR3 DNA sequence: TGCGCCAGCAGCCAAGATGGGGGACAGCTTAATCAGCCCCAGCATTTT.